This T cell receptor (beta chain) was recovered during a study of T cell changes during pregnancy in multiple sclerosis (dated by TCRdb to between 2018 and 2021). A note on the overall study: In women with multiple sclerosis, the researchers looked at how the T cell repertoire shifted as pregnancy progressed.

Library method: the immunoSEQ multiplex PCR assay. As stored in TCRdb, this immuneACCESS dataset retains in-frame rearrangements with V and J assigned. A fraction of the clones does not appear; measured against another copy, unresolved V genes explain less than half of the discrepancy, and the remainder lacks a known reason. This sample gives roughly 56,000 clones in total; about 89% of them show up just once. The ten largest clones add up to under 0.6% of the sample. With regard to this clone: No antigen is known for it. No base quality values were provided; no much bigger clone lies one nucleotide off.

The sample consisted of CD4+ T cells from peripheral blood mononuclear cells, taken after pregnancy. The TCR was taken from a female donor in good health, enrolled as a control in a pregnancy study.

The CDR3 protein is CASSLEGTSGVYEQYF. The nucleotide sequence is given as TGTGCCAGCAGCTTAGAAGGGACTAGCGGGGTCTACGAGCAGTACTTC. The chain links TRBV7-2 with TRBJ2-7; the central 13 bases match TRBD2. CDR1 is given as SGHTA and CDR2 as FQGNSA, both from the germline V gene. The CDR3 goes from the cysteine to the phenylalanine over 16 residues. Only the CDR3 portion is preserved as DNA: 48 bases, with reading frame beginning at the first base. Clipping removes 1 base from V and 3 bases from J, with 3 as the unmatched junction base count.